Following are 17 T cell receptor beta chains from one sample sequenced in a study of blood T cells in healthy people across ages. Through a sample-barcoded 5' primer and a J-beta primer mix, a second PCR was run for roughly 6 to 11 cycles. TCRdb re-called the 5' RACE reads with MiXCR, one entry per CDR3 protein. This sample yields around 1,000,000 distinct CDR3 sequences, of which approximately 26% are seen a single time; approximately 0.7% belongs to the top ten. The data also belong to a second study, concerning T cells of mothers and their children.

Sequenced input: blood. These receptor sequences come from a girl aged 2 to 10 in good health.

Only a few counts were recorded for this clonotype. V gene TRBV11-1 combines with J gene TRBJ2-1, with D perhaps matching TRBD2 (5 bases). The CDR3 runs 14 residues. The germline gives CDR1 SGHAT, CDR2 FQDESV (reference sequence). V was clipped by 1 base and J by 8 bases, with 12 bases between them. The CDR3 reads CASSLVPSWDEQFF. CDR3 bases: TGTGCCAGCAGCTTAGTTCCTAGCTGGGATGAGCAGTTCTTC.

Comments on this clonotype: The DNA is left out, because the CDR3 cannot be placed on it with certainty; the CDR3 is given as TCRdb lists it. The V gene is TRBV5-1, the J gene TRBJ2-5; the tabulated D call, TRBD2, remains unverified against the DNA. Germline V gives CDR1 SGHRS, CDR2 YFSETQ. The CDR3 has 13 amino acids, counting both end residues. This chain's CDR3 is CASSAGFLETQYF.

The rearrangement links TRBV27 to TRBJ1-2, with D perhaps TRBD1 (5 bases). Germline-derived CDR1 and CDR2 are MNHEY and SMNVEV (reference sequence). The CDR3 length is 15 residues. The V end lost 6 bases, the J end lost 8 bases, and 22 bases lay between the germline ends. The CDR3 spells CASRKAGTPVGGYTF. The CDR3 coding sequence is TGTGCCAGCAGGAAGGCCGGGACCCCGGTAGGAGGCTACACCTTC.

V gene TRBV12-3 or TRBV12-4 combines with J gene TRBJ2-3, with no clear D. Trimming removed 3 bases at V and 9 bases at J, with 10 bases between. The CDR3 spans 12 residues. The DNA for the CDR3 is TGTGCCAGCAGTTTTGCCGCCGGCACGCAGTATTTT. Its protein product is CASSFAAGTQYF.

The rearrangement joins TRBV25-1 to TRBJ1-3; 8 bases match TRBD1. CDR3 length: 17 amino acids. Trimming took 3 bases from V and 0 from J; bases not matched to a gene: 7. The germline V gene has CDR1 MGHDK and CDR2 SYGVNS. The CDR3 DNA reads TGTGCCAGCAGTGAGCCCTTGACAGGGGCCTCTGGAAACACCATATATTTT. Translating gives CASSEPLTGASGNTIYF.

The V gene is TRBV29-1, the J gene TRBJ2-3; D not certain. The CDR3 is 14 amino acids. Germline-derived CDR1 and CDR2 are SQVTM and ANQGSEA. Trimming cost V 7 bases and J 4 bases, with 18 bases left between them. CDR3 region: CSALKPGGADTQYF. The CDR3 DNA reads TGCAGCGCCCTAAAGCCCGGTGGAGCAGATACGCAGTATTTT.

The rearrangement links TRBV11-2 to TRBJ2-3; 9 bases are shared with TRBD2. CDR1 is SGHAT and CDR2 is FQNNGV in the germline V gene. Trimming removed 1 base from V and 10 bases from J; junction bases left unmatched: 9. This CDR3 spans 15 amino acids. The DNA for the CDR3 is TGTGCCAGCAGCTTAGGGCGGCTAGCGGGAAAAGCGCAGTATTTT. It is translated as CASSLGRLAGKAQYF.

This clonotype was counted a few times. The chain links TRBV20-1 to TRBJ2-7; D remains unclear. The length of the CDR3 is 13 residues. Trimming removed 3 bases from V and 3 bases from J, with 12 bases in between. The germline CDR1 and CDR2 sequences are DFQATT and SNEGSKA (reference sequence). The CDR3 DNA reads as TGCAGTGCTAGGGAGTCGGCGAACTACGAGCAGTACTTC. This gives the protein CSARESANYEQYF.

The V gene is TRBV7-9, the J gene TRBJ1-1; D uncertain. The V end lost 0 bases, the J end lost 5 bases, and 13 bases lay between the germline ends. The germline V gene has CDR1 SEHNR and CDR2 FQNEAQ (reference sequence). This CDR3 spans 15 amino acids. In DNA form, the CDR3 reads TGTGCCAGCAGCTTAGCGGTTGATGTGGGAACTGAAGCTTTCTTT. Its protein is CASSLAVDVGTEAFF. Using reference TRBV7-9 and TRBJ1-1 for the parts outside the CDR3, the full variable domain is DTGVSQNPRHKITKRGQNVTFRCDPISEHNRLYWYRQTLGQGPEFLTYFQNEAQLEKSRLLSDRFSAERPKGSFSTLEIQRTEQGDSAMYLCASSLAVDVGTEAFFGQGTRLTVV.

The chain employs TRBV20-1 and TRBJ2-5; 7 nucleotides match TRBD1. The DNA matches TRBJ2-7 better at its end, which makes the J call doubtful. Germline V gene sequence: CDR1 DFQATT, CDR2 SNEGSKA (reference sequence). The CDR3 covers 15 residues. The CDR3 region is CSAEGETGITYEQYF. As DNA, the CDR3 is TGCAGTGCTGAGGGGGAGACAGGGATAACCTACGAGCAGTACTTC.

This clonotype came up many times. The CDR3 DNA reads TGTGCCAGCAGAGGCAGGGGTCAAGAGACCCAGTACTTC. Amino acids: CASRGRGQETQYF. The rearrangement joins TRBV7-8 to TRBJ2-5; possibly TRBD1 for D (6 bases). The CDR3 extends over 13 amino acids. Germline V gives CDR1 SGHVS, CDR2 FQNEAQ. The germline V and J ends were trimmed by 6 bases and 2 bases, with 10 bases remaining between them.

The chain carries TRBV20-1 and TRBJ2-5, with TRBD2 identical over 11 bases. J gave up 2 bases and V 5 bases, and 10 bases lay outside the gene matches. The CDR3 runs 16 residues. CDR1 is DFQATT, CDR2 SNEGSKA, per germline (reference sequence). The CDR3 nucleotides are TGCAGTGCTCCTTTGGGTAGCGGGAGGGTACAAGAGACCCAGTACTTC. Translating it yields CSAPLGSGRVQETQYF.

The V and J genes are TRBV29-1 and TRBJ2-7; the D is unclear. The CDR3 runs 14 residues. CDR1 and CDR2 from the germline V gene are SQVTM and ANQGSEA. The V end was cut by 4 bases, the J end by 2 bases, with 15 bases between. CDR3 nucleotides: TGCAGCGTTGGCTTCCTGCGGACCACCTACGAGCAGTACTTC. The encoded protein is CSVGFLRTTYEQYF.

This clonotype came up a few times. This chain joins TRBV6-2 or TRBV6-3 and TRBJ1-2; D remains unclear. Trimming took 6 bases from V and 6 from J, leaving 17 bases between them. CDR1 is MNHEY, CDR2 SVGEGT, per germline. This CDR3 has 14 amino acids. The CDR3: CASSEFGGTDGYTF. As DNA, the CDR3 is TGTGCCAGCAGCGAATTCGGAGGAACGGATGGCTACACCTTC.

This rearrangement joins TRBV20-1 to TRBJ2-5; TRBD2 agrees at 10 bases. The germline CDR1 and CDR2 sequences are DFQATT and SNEGSKA (reference sequence). Germline trimming cut 5 bases from V and 4 bases from J; bases unmatched to any gene: 10. The CDR3 covers 15 residues. CDR3 sequence (DNA): TGCAGTGCTCCAAAGAGCGGGGGGGCTGGAGAGACCCAGTACTTC. It encodes CSAPKSGGAGETQYF.

This clonotype has only a few counts. The rearrangement joins TRBV4-3 to TRBJ2-1; D gene uncertain. The DNA end lines up better with TRBJ2-5; the J call may be wrong. Germline loops: CDR1 LGHNA, CDR2 YSLEER. This CDR3 spans 17 amino acids. The CDR3 DNA sequence: TGCGCCAGCACCGACCAGATCCGGGCCCTTAAGCAAGAGACCCAGTACTTC. Its translation: CASTDQIRALKQETQYF.

This clonotype was counted a few times. This chain connects TRBV10-3 to TRBJ2-7; D may be TRBD1 (5 bases). V lost 10 bases, J lost 4 bases, and 20 bases lay in between. This CDR3 has 14 residues. Germline values: CDR1 ENHRY, CDR2 SYGVKD. The CDR3 DNA reads as TGTGCCACCTTGAACGACGGACAAGATTACGAGCAGTACTTC. Translating gives CATLNDGQDYEQYF.